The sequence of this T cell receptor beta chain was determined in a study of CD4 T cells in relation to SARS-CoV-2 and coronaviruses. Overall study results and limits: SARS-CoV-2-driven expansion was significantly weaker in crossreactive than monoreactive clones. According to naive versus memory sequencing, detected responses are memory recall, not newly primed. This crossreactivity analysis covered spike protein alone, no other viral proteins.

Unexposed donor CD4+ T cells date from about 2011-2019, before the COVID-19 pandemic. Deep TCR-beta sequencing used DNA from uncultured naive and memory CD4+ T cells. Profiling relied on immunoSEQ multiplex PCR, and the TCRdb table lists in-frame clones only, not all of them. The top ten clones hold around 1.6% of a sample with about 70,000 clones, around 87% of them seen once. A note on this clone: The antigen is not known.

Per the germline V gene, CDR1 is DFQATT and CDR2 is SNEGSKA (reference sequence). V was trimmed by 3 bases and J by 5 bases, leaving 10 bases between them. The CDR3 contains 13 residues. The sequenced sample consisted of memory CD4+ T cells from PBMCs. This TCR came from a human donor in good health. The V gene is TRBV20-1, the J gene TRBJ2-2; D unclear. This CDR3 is CSASTAQTGELFF. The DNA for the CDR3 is TGCAGTGCTAGTACAGCTCAAACCGGGGAGCTGTTTTTT.